Presented here are 21 T cell receptor beta chains from one specimen sequenced in a study of shared T cell receptors in the human thymus. The table came from immunoSEQ multiplex PCR; TCRdb's copy has only in-frame clones and leaves some out. The repertoire holds 600,000 to 900,000 clones, with 80% to 90% as singletons. The same sample was also studied in work on human thymus T cells.

Sequenced input: thymocytes. The receptors here all came from a girl less than two years old with a congenital heart defect.

This clone was found a few times. The same CDR3 can be traced to other DNA sequences in this sample. CDR3 DNA sequence: TGTGCCAGCAGCGTAGCCCCAAACACTGAAGCTTTCTTT. Translated: CASSVAPNTEAFF. The V gene is TRBV9, the J gene TRBJ1-1; D is uncertain. Trimming pared 0 bases from V and 2 bases from J, leaving 5 bases between. CDR1 and CDR2 (germline): SGDLS, YYNGEE. The CDR3 is made up of 13 amino acids.

In its sample, this clone was seen once. J is TRBJ1-3 and V is TRBV5-6, with 10 bases that match TRBD1. Trimming removed 3 bases from V and 4 bases from J; junction bases left unmatched: 10. CDR1 and CDR2 from the germline V gene are SGHDT and YYEEEE. The CDR3 has 17 residues. The CDR3 protein is CASSCGQGEIWGNTIYF. CDR3 nucleotides: TGTGCCAGCAGCTGCGGACAGGGGGAGATTTGGGGAAACACCATATATTTT.

This chain uses TRBV28 with TRBJ1-2; TRBD1 is a possible D gene (6 bases). V was pared by 3 bases and J by 5 bases, with 7 bases between. CDR3 length: 12 residues. The germline CDR1 and CDR2 sequences are MDHEN and SYDVKM. CDR3 residues: CASSFTGYGYTF. CDR3 DNA sequence: TGTGCCAGCAGTTTCACAGGGTATGGCTACACCTTC.

The rearrangement uses TRBV7-2 and TRBJ1-3; D remains ambiguous. There are 18 residues in the CDR3. With 1 base removed from V and 2 bases from J, the gap between germline ends came to 18 bases. CDR1 and CDR2 from the germline V gene are SGHTA and FQGNSA. The CDR3 loop reads CASSLGLREGGPGNTIYF. CDR3 DNA sequence: TGTGCCAGCAGCTTAGGGTTAAGGGAGGGAGGCCCTGGAAACACCATATATTTT.

This clone is a singleton in its sample. The J gene is TRBJ1-1, the V gene TRBV20-1; D gene unclear. Trimming shortened V by 0 bases and J by 10 bases, and 6 bases separated the two germline ends. Germline V gene lookup returns CDR1 DFQATT and CDR2 SNEGSKA (reference sequence). The CDR3 is 10 residues long. The CDR3 sequence: CSARDGGAFF. For the CDR3, the DNA is TGCAGTGCTAGAGACGGTGGAGCTTTCTTT.

The CDR3 coding sequence is TGTGCCAGTAGCTCCGGAGCGGGGGACTACGAGCAGTACTTC. Translation: CASSSGAGDYEQYF. This sequence joins TRBV19 and TRBJ2-5, with 8 bases fitting TRBD2. The J call may be incorrect, as the DNA end agrees better with TRBJ2-7. The CDR3 is 14 residues long. CDR1 LNHDA and CDR2 SQIVND come from the germline V gene (reference sequence).

This rearrangement joins TRBV5-1 to TRBJ2-2, with TRBD2 identical over 7 bases. Germline values: CDR1 SGHRS, CDR2 YFSETQ. V dropped 4 bases and J dropped 0; count of bases not matched to a gene: 6. The CDR3 totals 16 residues. The CDR3 DNA follows: TGCGCCAGCAGCCCGGGACTAAGGGCGAACACCGGGGAGCTGTTTTTT. Translation: CASSPGLRANTGELFF.

The rearrangement joins TRBV5-6 to TRBJ1-4, with D tentatively TRBD1 (6 bases). The CDR3 consists of 15 residues. Germline loops: CDR1 SGHDT, CDR2 YYEEEE. V dropped 4 bases and J dropped 6 bases, with 16 bases sitting between them. CDR3 residues: CASSPAWGTHEKLFF. The CDR3 bases are TGTGCCAGCAGCCCCGCTTGGGGGACACATGAAAAACTGTTTTTT.

The chain has TRBV5-6 and TRBJ2-1; 8 nucleotides align to TRBD2. The CDR3 spans 18 residues. CDR1 SGHDT and CDR2 YYEEEE come from the germline V gene. V lost 4 bases, J lost 0 bases, and 12 bases stayed unmatched. DNA for the CDR3: TGTGCCAGCAGCCCGCCATTCATAGCGGGGAGCTCCTACAATGAGCAGTTCTTC. Its translation is CASSPPFIAGSSYNEQFF.

This clone was observed a single time. This chain uses TRBV19 with TRBJ2-1; 8 bases map to TRBD1. CDR1 LNHDA and CDR2 SQIVND come from the germline V gene (reference sequence). V gave up 4 bases and J gave up 5 bases; unmatched junction bases: 7. The CDR3 contains 15 residues. DNA for the CDR3: TGTGCCAGTAGTAAGGCGGACAGGGCTAACAATGAGCAGTTCTTC. Translated, it gives CASSKADRANNEQFF.

The chain is built from TRBV28 and TRBJ2-7; 9 bases are shared with TRBD1. V was clipped by 4 bases and J by 4 bases; unmatched bases: 8. Looked up from germline, CDR1 is MDHEN and CDR2 is SYDVKM. The CDR3 consists of 15 residues. CDR3 bases: TGTGCCAGCAGTTCCAGGACAGGGGCACATTACGAGCAGTACTTC. Its protein product is CASSSRTGAHYEQYF.

The rearrangement joins TRBV6-5 to TRBJ1-4; TRBD1 matches 9 bases. CDR3 length: 14 residues. V was pared by 7 bases and J by 5 bases, with 5 bases of the junction left unmatched. Germline values: CDR1 MNHEY, CDR2 SVGAGI. DNA of the CDR3: TGTGCCAGCAACACAGGGGGCCAGAATGAAAAACTGTTTTTT. Amino acids: CASNTGGQNEKLFF.

This clone was seen once. The chain couples TRBV5-1 to TRBJ1-5; 9 positions match TRBD1. V lost 2 bases to trimming and J lost 3 bases; unmatched junction nucleotides: 3. The germline gives CDR1 SGHRS, CDR2 YFSETQ. The CDR3 contains 15 residues. The CDR3 bases are TGCGCCAGCAGCTTACAGGGGGCCCCCAATCAGCCCCAGCATTTT. This codes for CASSLQGAPNQPQHF.

The rearrangement uses TRBV5-4 and TRBJ1-1, with 9 bases identical to TRBD1. The germline gives CDR1 SGHNT, CDR2 YYREEE (reference sequence). The CDR3 has 17 amino acids. V lost 5 bases and J lost 6; bases outside the gene matches: 17. The CDR3 region is CASSFRVGQGRLAEAFF. The CDR3 bases are TGTGCCAGCAGTTTCAGAGTGGGACAGGGTCGTCTAGCTGAAGCTTTCTTT.

V is TRBV29-1 and J is TRBJ1-2; D remains unclear. Germline CDR1 reads SQVTM; CDR2 reads ANQGSEA. The V end was cut by 3 bases, the J end by 2 bases, with 16 bases between. The CDR3 loop spans 15 amino acids. The CDR3 nucleotides are TGCAGCGTTGATGAGTTTGGTCGGAGAAACTATGGCTACACCTTC. Its protein is CSVDEFGRRNYGYTF.

This clone was counted between two and nine times. This chain connects TRBV18 to TRBJ1-2; 9 bases align to TRBD1. The CDR3 sequence is 18 residues long. The ends lost 2 bases at V and 0 bases at J; junction bases unmatched: 10. Germline V CDR1 and CDR2: KGHSH, LQKENI. CDR3 amino acids: CASSPGGGDRAPNYGYTF. The CDR3 coding sequence is TGTGCCAGCTCACCAGGAGGTGGGGACAGGGCTCCTAACTATGGCTACACCTTC. The full variable domain, its missing parts supplied by reference TRBV18 and TRBJ1-2, is NAGVMQNPRHLVRRRGQEARLRCSPMKGHSHVYWYRQLPEEGLKFMVYLQKENIIDESGMPKERFSAEFPKEGPSILRIQQVVRGDSAAYFCASSPGGGDRAPNYGYTFGSGTRLTVV.

The J gene is TRBJ2-7, the V gene TRBV6-1, with D possibly being TRBD1 (6 bases). CDR3 length: 13 residues. V was clipped by 3 bases and J by 2 bases, with 8 bases between them. Per the germline V gene, CDR1 is MNHNS and CDR2 is SASEGT. The CDR3 protein is CASSENRAYEQYF. In DNA form, the CDR3 reads TGTGCCAGCAGTGAGAACAGGGCCTACGAGCAGTACTTC.

The V call is TRBV27, the J call TRBJ1-1; 8 nucleotides agree with TRBD1. The CDR3 is 15 residues long. Germline CDR1 is MNHEY and CDR2 is SMNVEV (reference sequence). V lost 6 bases to trimming and J lost 4 bases; unmatched junction nucleotides: 10. CDR3 nucleotide sequence: TGTGCCAGCAGGAGACGGACAGGGCCGGGCACTGAAGCTTTCTTT. Translation: CASRRRTGPGTEAFF.

J is TRBJ2-3 and V is TRBV6-5; 8 bases line up with TRBD2. This CDR3 region has 16 residues. V shed 1 base, J shed 7 bases, and the junction held 10 bases outside the gene matches. CDR1 and CDR2 (germline): MNHEY, SVGAGI. Here the CDR3 reads CASSYFTSGGRHTQYF. The DNA of the CDR3 is TGTGCCAGCAGTTACTTTACGAGCGGGGGACGGCATACGCAGTATTTT.

DNA for the CDR3: TGTGCCAGCAGTTTAGAGCGGGGGGGCCTCGGGGGCGAGCAGTACTTC. Translating it yields CASSLERGGLGGEQYF. The chain is built from TRBV28 and TRBJ2-7, with TRBD2 identical over 10 bases. V lost 2 bases and J lost 6; bases outside the gene matches: 10. Germline loops: CDR1 MDHEN, CDR2 SYDVKM. The CDR3 extends over 16 amino acids.

The chain links TRBV10-3 to TRBJ1-2; 12 nucleotides align to TRBD1. V was clipped by 5 bases and J by 8 bases; unmatched bases: 9. The V gene's germline CDR1 is ENHRY and CDR2 SYGVKD. This CDR3 has 15 residues. The CDR3 bases are TGTGCCATCAGTTCTCCTGGGACAGGGGGCAGGGGCTACACCTTC. Protein sequence: CAISSPGTGGRGYTF.